The rows below give T cell receptor beta chains drawn from one sample of a study of T cell responses to AZD1222 COVID-19 vaccine. Generated by immunoSEQ multiplex PCR, the TCRdb table keeps only in-frame clones and is missing some. This table has 150,000 or so clones, 89% appearing once. The sample here was peripheral blood, taken on day 0 of AZD1222 vaccination. Receptors originate from an adult in good health. Both conserved end residues are part of each CDR3. D genes are given only for firm matches. Clone size appears in some rows only: once, few, many, or a class for an expanded clone.

V	J	D	size	DNA	CDR3
TRBV2	TRBJ1-1	-	once	TGTGCCAGCAGTGGAAACCCCCTAGCGGAGAGGGCAGCTTTCTTT	CASSGNPLAERAAFF
TRBV6-1	TRBJ1-2	-	-	TGTGCCAGCAGTGAAGCTTCGACATTTAACTATGGCTACACCTTC	CASSEASTFNYGYTF
TRBV14	TRBJ1-4	-	few	TGTGCCAGCAGCCAAAGGCTTGGGGAAAAACTGTTTTTT	CASSQRLGEKLFF
TRBV6-2/TRBV6-3	TRBJ1-2	TRBD1	-	TGTGCCAGCAGTTACTCAGGGGACAGGGCCAGATATGGCTACACCTTC	CASSYSGDRARYGYTF
TRBV5-1	TRBJ2-5	-	-	TGCGCCAGCAGCTTCCAGCGTAACCAAGAGACCCAGTACTTC	CASSFQRNQETQYF
TRBV2	TRBJ2-5	TRBD1	-	TGTGCCAGCAGTGAGAACAGGGGGCGCAGCCAAGAGACCCAGTACTTC	CASSENRGRSQETQYF
TRBV7-2	TRBJ1-3	TRBD1	once	TGTGCCAGCAGCCTCCGGGACAGCTCTGGAAACACCATATATTTT	CASSLRDSSGNTIYF
TRBV9	TRBJ1-2	TRBD1	-	TGTGCCAGCAGCCAGGGGGGTCTTCCGTATGGCTACACCTTC	CASSQGGLPYGYTF
TRBV3-1/TRBV3-2	TRBJ1-1	TRBD1	-	TGTGCCAGCAGCCAAAGGAGGACAGGGGGGGACACTGAAGCTTTCTTT	CASSQRRTGGDTEAFF
TRBV5-1	TRBJ1-4	TRBD1	-	TGCGCCAGCAGCTTCAGGGACAGTTCAACTAATGAAAAACTGTTTTTT	CASSFRDSSTNEKLFF
TRBV20-1	TRBJ1-4	-	once	TGCAGTGCTAGTAAAGCCAGTGGGGCGAGGGAAAAACTGTTTTTT	CSASKASGAREKLFF
TRBV7-2	TRBJ1-5	-	-	TGTGCCAGCAGCGAAGGGGATCAGCCCCAGCATTTT	CASSEGDQPQHF
TRBV29-1	TRBJ2-5	TRBD1	-	TGCAGCGTTGAAGGTGGACAGGGGGGGACCCAGTACTTC	CSVEGGQGGTQYF
TRBV7-2	TRBJ1-2	-	-	TGTGCCAGCAGGGGGGGGACGGTTCCTGATGGCTACACCTTC	CASRGGTVPDGYTF
TRBV6-1	TRBJ2-3	TRBD2	-	TGTGCCAGCAGGGAAACTAGCGGGGGGGCCGTAGATACGCAGTATTTT	CASRETSGGAVDTQYF
TRBV13	TRBJ1-4	-	-	TGTGCCAGCAGCCGCGGGCTAGGTAATGAAAAACTGTTTTTT	CASSRGLGNEKLFF
TRBV2	TRBJ1-2	-	-	TGTGCCAGCAGTGCGAGGATCTTCTATGGCTACACCTTC	CASSARIFYGYTF
TRBV18	TRBJ1-1	-	-	TGTGCCAGCTCACCACCTCGTTTGGGATTTGACACTGAAGCTTTCTTT	CASSPPRLGFDTEAFF
TRBV28	TRBJ1-1	-	-	TGTACCAGCTTTGGGAACACTGAAGCTTTCTTT	CTSFGNTEAFF
TRBV19	TRBJ1-6	-	-	TGTGCCAGTAGTATCAAGGGACGTAATTCACCCCTCCACTTT	CASSIKGRNSPLHF
TRBV6-5	TRBJ2-7	TRBD2	few	TGTGCCAGCAGTTACCCATTGCGGGAGGGCCGCTACGAGCAGTACTTC	CASSYPLREGRYEQYF